Shown below are 25 T cell receptor beta chains from a single sample sequenced in a study of T cells in women clearing cervical HPV infection. Only in-frame clones appear in the TCRdb table, and some are missing; sequencing was by immunoSEQ multiplex PCR. The ten most abundant clones cover about 11% of a sample with about 17,000 clones. Material for sequencing was blood buffy coat. These receptors all stem from a woman aged 18 to 75 with a cervical HPV16 infection that either progressed to CIN3+ or cleared (not recorded which).

The CDR3 bases that were read are TGTGCCAGCAGCCTAATCGGGACAGGGATGCCCTACGAG. It codes for CASSLIGTGMPYE. The whole CDR3 is CASSLIGTGMPYEQYF. This rearrangement joins TRBV7-8 to TRBJ2-7, with 9 bases fitting TRBD1. The read terminates 3 residues ahead of where the CDR3 ends, so the germline J gene completes it. The CDR3 totals 16 residues. V dropped 5 bases and J dropped 2; count of bases not matched to a gene: 10. Germline CDR1 SGHVS, CDR2 FQNEAQ.

As for this clone: The sequenced fragment ends 3 residues before the CDR3 boundary, so the rest is inferred from the germline J gene. V usage is TRBV7-9 and J usage is TRBJ1-1; weak D call: TRBD1 (6 bases). The CDR3 spans 13 residues. Per the germline V gene, CDR1 is SEHNR and CDR2 is FQNEAQ (reference sequence). V lost 1 base, J lost 6 bases, and 9 bases lay in between. Incomplete CDR3 DNA: TGTGCCAGCAGCTTAGGGGGGCGGGCTGAA. This gives the protein CASSLGGRAE. The entire CDR3 reads CASSLGGRAEAFF.

Comment on this clone: The CDR3 extends 3 residues past the end of the read, so its final part is completed from the germline J gene. The chain combines TRBV2 with TRBJ1-2; 9 bases are a match to TRBD1. Per germline, CDR1 SNHLY and CDR2 FYNNEI. The length of the CDR3 is 14 residues. Partial CDR3 DNA: TGTGCCAGCAGGGCCGGGACAGGGTTTGGGGGC. This codes for CASRAGTGFGG. The CDR3 as a whole reads CASRAGTGFGGYTF.

As regards this clone: The read terminates 3 residues ahead of where the CDR3 ends, so the germline J gene completes it. The chain links TRBV20-1 to TRBJ2-7; a possible D gene is TRBD2 (5 bases). The CDR3 extends over 15 amino acids. Germline V gene lookup returns CDR1 DFQATT and CDR2 SNEGSKA (reference sequence). The V gene lost 4 bases and the J gene lost 4 bases, with 20 bases spanning the gap. The CDR3 loop is CSATHSLLSGYEQYF. The DNA read from the CDR3 is TGCAGTGCTACCCATTCGCTACTATCGGGGTACGAG.

Note on this clone: The read terminates 3 residues ahead of where the CDR3 ends, so the germline J gene completes it. The chain is built from TRBV10-3 and TRBJ2-1, with 7 nucleotides matching TRBD1. J was trimmed by 9 bases and V by 7 bases; bases with no gene match: 6. CDR1 and CDR2 from the germline V gene are ENHRY and SYGVKD. This CDR3 has 12 amino acids. The CDR3 here is CAINPGGSEQFF. The DNA read from the CDR3 is TGTGCCATCAATCCAGGGGGTAGTGAG.

This clone is called medium-sized based on its frequency. The read finishes 3 residues shy of the CDR3 end, and the germline J gene is used to complete it. The J gene is TRBJ2-3, the V gene TRBV30; D is undetermined. The CDR3 is 13 amino acids. Trimming removed 7 bases from V and 0 bases from J, with 11 bases in between. Germline CDR1 is GTSNPN and CDR2 is SVGIG (reference sequence). CDR3 amino acids: CASVKSSTDTQYF. The covered CDR3 bases are TGTGCCTCGGTGAAATCTAGCACAGATACG.

On this clone itself: Read data end 3 residues before the CDR3 end; the end is taken from the germline J gene. The genes are TRBV19 and TRBJ2-7; no reliable D call. This CDR3 region has 14 residues. V was trimmed by 10 bases and J by 3 bases, leaving 19 bases between them. The germline gives CDR1 LNHDA, CDR2 SQIVND (reference sequence). The CDR3 reads CATAERTARYEQYF. The CDR3 DNA, read in part, is TGTGCCACCGCTGAGCGAACCGCACGCTACGAG.

The CDR3 DNA, read in part, is TGTGCCAGCAGCTTGGGGGGGGTAACTCCGCACTACGAG. Protein: CASSLGGVTPHYE. The full CDR3 protein is CASSLGGVTPHYEQYF. The V and J genes are TRBV5-4 and TRBJ2-7, with a possible D match to TRBD2 (6 bases). The DNA ends 3 residues before the CDR3 does, and the rest of the CDR3 is filled in from the germline J gene. The V gene's germline CDR1 is SGHNT and CDR2 YYREEE (reference sequence). The CDR3 spans 16 residues. V lost 0 bases and J 3 bases, leaving 16 bases between the germline ends.

CDR3 amino acids: CSANAPGTGSPNEQFF. The DNA read from the CDR3 is TGCAGTGCTAATGCGCCCGGGACTGGGTCACCCAATGAG. V and J are TRBV20-1 and TRBJ2-1; D possibly corresponds to TRBD2 (6 bases). Coverage ceases 3 residues before the CDR3 finishes, and the germline J gene fills in the end. The germline V and J ends were trimmed by 4 bases and 6 bases, with 22 bases remaining between them. CDR3 length: 16 residues. CDR1 is DFQATT and CDR2 is SNEGSKA in the germline V gene (reference sequence).

Concerning this clone itself: The CDR3 end lies 3 residues beyond the end of the read and is filled in from the germline J gene. This chain uses TRBV20-1 with TRBJ2-2; 7 bases line up with TRBD1. Germline assignment: CDR1 DFQATT and CDR2 SNEGSKA (reference sequence). The CDR3 is 14 residues long. J lost 4 bases, V lost 6 bases, and 8 bases had no gene match. Here the CDR3 reads CSALTGVGTGELFF. The CDR3 DNA, read in part, is TGCAGTGCATTAACAGGGGTTGGCACCGGGGAG.

Points on this clone: The read is 3 residues too short to cover the CDR3 end, so that end is filled in from the germline J gene. V usage is TRBV19 and J usage is TRBJ1-1; no reliable D call. CDR3 size: 13 residues. V lost 2 bases and J 1 base, leaving 5 bases between the germline ends. Germline V gives CDR1 LNHDA, CDR2 SQIVND (reference sequence). The part of the CDR3 DNA that was read is TGTGCCAGTAGTATAAACAGGAACACTGAA. Amino acids: CASSINRNTE. The CDR3 as a whole reads CASSINRNTEAFF.

In regard to this clone: The DNA ends 3 residues before the CDR3 does, and the rest of the CDR3 is filled in from the germline J gene. The V call is TRBV5-1, the J call TRBJ2-7, with D unclear. V was cut by 0 bases and J by 5 bases, with 9 bases left in between. The CDR3 contains 13 residues. CDR1 and CDR2 from the germline V gene are SGHRS and YFSETQ. The sequenced CDR3 bases are TGCGCCAGCAGCTTGGGGTTAGCCCACGAG. Translating gives CASSLGLAHE. The complete CDR3 protein is CASSLGLAHEQYF.

Concerning this clone: Germline and junction disagree at one end, which may indicate a read error. Read data end 3 residues before the CDR3 end; the end is taken from the germline J gene. In the same sample, other DNA sequences code for this CDR3. The genes are TRBV20-1 and TRBJ2-5; TRBD2 matches 8 bases. Germline CDR1 DFQATT, CDR2 SNEGSKA (reference sequence). This CDR3 has 16 residues. The DNA read from the CDR3 is TGCAGCGCTAGTAGGCGGCGGGGGGACTTTGGAGAGACC. Its translation: CSASRRRGDFGET. The whole CDR3 region reads CSASRRRGDFGETQYF.

As concerns this clone: The CDR3 extends 3 residues past the end of the read, so its final part is completed from the germline J gene. This sequence joins TRBV19 and TRBJ1-1; D may be TRBD1 (6 bases). V was cut by 4 bases and J by 1 base, with 13 bases left in between. CDR1 LNHDA and CDR2 SQIVND come from the germline V gene (reference sequence). The CDR3 runs to 15 residues. This CDR3 is CASSNLGATNTEAFF. The CDR3 DNA, read in part, is TGTGCCAGTAGTAACTTGGGGGCCACGAACACTGAA.

Note on this clone: Read coverage stops 3 residues before the CDR3 terminus; the germline J gene supplies the remainder. The rearrangement uses TRBV4-1 and TRBJ1-2; 9 bases agree with TRBD1. The CDR3 runs to 17 residues. Germline-derived CDR1 and CDR2 are MGHRA and YSYEKL. With 2 bases clipped from V and 6 bases from J, the junction kept 13 bases outside the gene matches. CDR3 sequence: CASSQPLFGDRVNGYTF. The DNA read from the CDR3 is TGCGCCAGCAGCCAACCCCTATTCGGGGACAGGGTTAATGGC.

As regards this clone: The DNA ends 3 residues before the CDR3 does, and the rest of the CDR3 is filled in from the germline J gene. The gene calls are TRBV20-1 and TRBJ2-1; 10 bases line up with TRBD1. Germline V lookup: CDR1 DFQATT, CDR2 SNEGSKA (reference sequence). V lost 6 bases, J lost 6 bases, and 5 bases stayed unmatched. CDR3 length equals 13 residues. Here the CDR3 reads CSAPGQGGNEQFF. The DNA read from the CDR3 is TGCAGTGCCCCCGGACAGGGGGGCAATGAG.

Concerning this clone: The observed sequence ends 3 residues before the CDR3 terminus, with the missing tail filled in from the germline J gene. This same CDR3 is encoded by further DNA sequences in the sample. The genes are TRBV2 and TRBJ1-2, with 7 bases lining up with TRBD1. There are 12 residues in the CDR3. The V segment lost 5 bases and the J segment 4 bases; nucleotides outside the gene matches: 1. Germline-derived CDR1 and CDR2 are SNHLY and FYNNEI. CDR3 protein: CASSWDSYGYTF. The covered CDR3 bases are TGTGCCAGCAGTTGGGACAGCTATGGC.

The covered CDR3 bases are TGTGCCAGCAGCCAAGCTGTCGTGTACGAG. It is translated as CASSQAVVYE. The CDR3, in full, reads CASSQAVVYEQYF. The rearrangement uses TRBV14 and TRBJ2-7; D is unclear. The read terminates 3 residues before the CDR3 end, so the remaining end is supplied by the germline J gene. The ends were cut back, 1 base at V and 4 bases at J, with 8 bases in the middle. The CDR3 consists of 13 residues. Germline-derived CDR1 and CDR2 are SGHDN and FVKESK.

With respect to this clone: Read sequence stops 3 residues before the CDR3 end, and the germline J gene provides the missing end. This chain connects TRBV6-4 to TRBJ2-4; no definite D call. The CDR3 has 17 residues. The V gene's germline CDR1 is MRHNA and CDR2 SNTAGT. Trimming shortened V by 2 bases and J by 0 bases, and 14 bases separated the two germline ends. The CDR3 is CASSDVGSRLAKNIQYF. The CDR3 bases that were read are TGTGCCAGCAGTGACGTTGGTAGTCGACTAGCCAAAAACATT.

A remark on this clone: Sequencing ends 3 residues short of the CDR3 end; the germline J gene provides the rest. The chain joins TRBV7-3 to TRBJ2-3; 7 nucleotides align to TRBD1. The J segment lost 6 bases and the V segment lost 4 bases, leaving 10 bases of the junction unmatched. CDR3 length: 15 amino acids. Germline assignment: CDR1 SGHTA and CDR2 FQGTGA. The CDR3: CASSYTGTASDTQYF. The CDR3 bases that were read are TGTGCCAGCAGCTACACCGGGACAGCAAGCGATACG.

A word on this clone: Read sequence stops 3 residues before the CDR3 end, and the germline J gene provides the missing end. This chain joins TRBV4-1 and TRBJ1-2, with D possibly TRBD1 on 6 matching bases. Germline values: CDR1 MGHRA, CDR2 YSYEKL. V was clipped by 4 bases and J by 4 bases, with 16 bases between them. This CDR3 is built from 15 residues. This CDR3 reads CASSRQPGQFYGYTF. The sequenced part of the CDR3 DNA is TGCGCCAGCAGCCGCCAACCGGGACAATTCTATGGC.

Notes on this clone: The read stops 3 residues short of the end of the CDR3; the missing end is completed from the germline J gene. J is TRBJ2-1 and V is TRBV12-5, with D tentatively TRBD2 (6 bases). Trimming took off 5 bases at V and 4 bases at J, with 12 bases between the two ends. The CDR3 has 14 residues. The V gene's germline CDR1 is LGHNT and CDR2 FRNRAP. CDR3: CASGPALAYNEQFF. The sequenced CDR3 bases are TGTGCTAGTGGTCCCGCTCTAGCGTACAATGAG.

Remarks on this clone: The CDR3 end falls 3 residues outside the read, so it is completed with the germline J gene. This chain uses TRBV13 with TRBJ2-7; TRBD1 aligns across 7 bases. The CDR3 consists of 13 residues. Per germline, CDR1 PRHDT and CDR2 FYEKMQ (reference sequence). With V trimmed by 4 bases and J by 3 bases, 3 bases remained unmatched. CDR3 loop: CASSSTGYYEQYF. CDR3 DNA, as far as it was read: TGTGCCAGCAGCTCGACAGGGTACTACGAG.

Note on this clone: The read ends 3 residues shy of where the CDR3 ends; the end is completed using the germline J gene. J is TRBJ1-2 and V is TRBV20-1; D gene unclear. Germline V gives CDR1 DFQATT, CDR2 SNEGSKA (reference sequence). The V end lost 6 bases, the J end lost 2 bases, and 4 bases lay between the germline ends. The CDR3 extends over 10 amino acids. This CDR3 is CSAQNYGYTF. CDR3 DNA (partial): TGCAGTGCGCAGAACTATGGC.

In regard to this clone: The CDR3 end is not reached by the read, which stops 3 residues before it; the germline J gene fills it in. The chain has TRBV9 and TRBJ2-1, with a possible D match to TRBD2 (5 bases). The germline gives CDR1 SGDLS, CDR2 YYNGEE. The V and J ends lost 0 bases and 4 bases respectively, with 14 bases between them. The CDR3 sequence is 16 residues long. Partial CDR3 DNA: TGTGCCAGCAGCGTAGATGGATCGGACTCATACAATGAG. Encoded protein: CASSVDGSDSYNE. The complete CDR3 protein is CASSVDGSDSYNEQFF.